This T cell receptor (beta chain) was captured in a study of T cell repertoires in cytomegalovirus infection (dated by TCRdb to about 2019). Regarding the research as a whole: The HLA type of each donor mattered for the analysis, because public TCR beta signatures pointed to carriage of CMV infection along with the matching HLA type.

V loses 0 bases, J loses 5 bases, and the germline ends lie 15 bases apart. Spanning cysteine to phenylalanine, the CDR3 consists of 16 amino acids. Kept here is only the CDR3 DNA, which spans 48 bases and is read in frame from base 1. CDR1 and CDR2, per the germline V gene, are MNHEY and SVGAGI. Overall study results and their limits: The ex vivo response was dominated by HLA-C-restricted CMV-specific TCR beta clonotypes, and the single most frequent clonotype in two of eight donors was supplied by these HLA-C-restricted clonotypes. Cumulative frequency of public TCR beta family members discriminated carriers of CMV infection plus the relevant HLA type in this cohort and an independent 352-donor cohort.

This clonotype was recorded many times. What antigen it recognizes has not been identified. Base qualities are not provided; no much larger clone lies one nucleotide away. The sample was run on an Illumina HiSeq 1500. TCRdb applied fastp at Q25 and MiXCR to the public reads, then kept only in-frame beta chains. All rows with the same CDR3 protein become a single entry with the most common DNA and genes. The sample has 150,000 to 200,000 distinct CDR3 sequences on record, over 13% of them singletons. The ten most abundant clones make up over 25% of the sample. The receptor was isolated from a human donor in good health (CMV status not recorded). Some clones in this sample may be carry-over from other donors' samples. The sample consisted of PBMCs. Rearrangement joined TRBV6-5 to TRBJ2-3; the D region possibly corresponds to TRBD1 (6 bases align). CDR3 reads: CASSYSGAGERDTQYF. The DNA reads TGTGCCAGCAGTTACTCTGGTGCAGGGGAAAGAGATACGCAGTATTTT.